These T cell receptor beta chains were read from a single sample in a study of cytotoxic CD8 clonotypes in ibrutinib-treated CLL. Method: immunoSEQ multiplex PCR; TCRdb's copy keeps in-frame clones and lacks some. This repertoire shows around 200,000 clones, about 75% found once; its top ten account for over 5.5%. Specimen: PBMCs, collected after 12 months of ibrutinib treatment. These receptors all come from a human donor with chronic lymphocytic leukemia. CDR3s include the opening cysteine and the closing phenylalanine or tryptophan. D genes are given only for firm matches. A row's size may be missing; if present it is once, few, many or a size class.

TRBV6-1,.,TRBJ1-1,.,TGTGCCGCTGATTATATAACCACTGAAGCTTTCTTT,CAADYITTEAFF
TRBV7-2,.,TRBJ2-5,.,TGTGCCAGCAGCTACGCCGGGCTCCAAGAGACCCAGTACTTC,CASSYAGLQETQYF
TRBV30,TRBD2,TRBJ2-3,.,TGTGCCTGGAGTACGTGGCGCGGGGGGACAGATACGCAGTATTTT,CAWSTWRGGTDTQYF
TRBV5-1,.,TRBJ2-7,.,TGCGCCAGCAGCTTCAGCCGGCCGGGTAGTTCCTACGAGCAGTACTTC,CASSFSRPGSSYEQYF
TRBV19,.,TRBJ2-6,few,TGTGCCAGTAGTCCGCCACGCAGGGGTTACGGGGCCAACGTCCTGACTTTC,CASSPPRRGYGANVLTF
TRBV6-5,.,TRBJ1-2,.,TGTGCCAGCAGCCCCGGACGGCGATACGGCTATGGCTACACCTTC,CASSPGRRYGYGYTF
TRBV9,TRBD1,TRBJ1-4,.,TGTGCCAGCAGCCTAAGACAGGGAGGGGATGAAAAACTGTTTTTT,CASSLRQGGDEKLFF
TRBV29-1,TRBD1,TRBJ1-1,.,TGCAGCGTTGCTGGTCGGGGGACAGGGACGGTTGAAGCTTTCTTT,CSVAGRGTGTVEAFF
TRBV15,TRBD1,TRBJ1-5,.,TGTGCCACCAGCACGGACAGGGGATCGAGCAATCAGCCCCAGCATTTT,CATSTDRGSSNQPQHF
TRBV6-6,TRBD2,TRBJ2-7,.,TGTGCCAGCAGTACAGGGACTAGCGGTTTGCAGTACTTC,CASSTGTSGLQYF
TRBV28,.,TRBJ2-7,once,TGTGCCAGCAGTTTTTCTGGCAGGCGAACACCACAGCAGTACTTC,CASSFSGRRTPQQYF
TRBV7-9,.,TRBJ1-1,many,TGTGCCAGCAGCTTAATTAATTTAGGTTATTCCGGGGACGCTGAAGCTTTCTTT,CASSLINLGYSGDAEAFF
TRBV30,.,TRBJ1-2,.,TGTGCCTGGACCGATCAGGTGAACTATGGCTACACCTTC,CAWTDQVNYGYTF
TRBV7-7,TRBD2,TRBJ2-2,.,TGTGCTAGCAGCTTACGACTAGCGGGAGTTAACACCGGGGAGCTGTTTTTT,CASSLRLAGVNTGELFF
TRBV27,.,TRBJ1-1,.,TGTGCCAGCAGTTTATTGACCGCGGGGGAAGCTTTCTTT,CASSLLTAGEAFF
TRBV7-3,TRBD2,TRBJ2-2,.,TGTGCCAGCAGCTTAAAACTGGGACTAGCGGGGAGTAGCACCGGGGAGCTGTTTTTT,CASSLKLGLAGSSTGELFF
TRBV6-1,.,TRBJ1-1,.,TGTGCCAGCAGTGAAATGAGGCTAAGCCCGAACACTGAAGCTTTCTTT,CASSEMRLSPNTEAFF
TRBV30,TRBD2,TRBJ2-1,once,TGTGCCTGGAGTGTGGGGCGGGAGCACGATGAGCAGTTCTTC,CAWSVGREHDEQFF
TRBV27,.,TRBJ1-1,.,TGTGCCAGCAGACGCAGGGGCCTTGAAGCTTTCTTT,CASRRRGLEAFF
TRBV29-1,TRBD2,TRBJ2-7,.,TGCAGCGCAGTTAGCGGGAACGTGTACGAGCAGTACTTC,CSAVSGNVYEQYF
TRBV5-1,TRBD1,TRBJ2-2,once,TGCGCCAGCAGCTTGAGACAGGGGGCCGGGGAGCTGTTTTTT,CASSLRQGAGELFF
TRBV30,.,TRBJ1-4,.,TGTGCCTGGAGCCCGCAGCCTAATGAAAAACTGTTTTTT,CAWSPQPNEKLFF
TRBV7-3,.,TRBJ1-6,few,TGTGCCAGCAGCTTGGGGGGTTATAATTCACCCCTCCACTTT,CASSLGGYNSPLHF
TRBV21-1,.,TRBJ2-2,.,TGTGCCAGCATAAATAGTTTCACCGGGGAGCTGTTTTTT,CASINSFTGELFF
TRBV7-9,.,TRBJ1-2,few,TGTGCCAGCAGCTTAGCCACAGGGAACTATGGCTACACCTTC,CASSLATGNYGYTF
TRBV30,.,TRBJ1-2,few,TGTGCCTGGAGTGTATCAGGGGCAGGGAACTATGGCTACACCTTC,CAWSVSGAGNYGYTF
TRBV30,.,TRBJ1-2,.,TGTGCCTGGAGCCAGGGTGGCTACACCTTC,CAWSQGGYTF
TRBV9,.,TRBJ1-5,once,TGTGCCAGCAGCGTAGATCCGGGCTCTAGCAATCAGCCCCAGCATTTT,CASSVDPGSSNQPQHF
TRBV15,TRBD1,TRBJ1-5,.,TGTGCCACCAGCAGACAGGCAGGGGGCCAGCCCCAGCATTTT,CATSRQAGGQPQHF
TRBV6-5,.,TRBJ1-2,.,TGTGCCAGCAGCATCGATGGGTATGGCTACACCTTC,CASSIDGYGYTF
TRBV27,.,TRBJ2-7,few,TGTGCCAGCAGTGGGGAGAGCGGAGCCTACGAGCAGTACTTC,CASSGESGAYEQYF
TRBV7-9,.,TRBJ2-5,.,TGTGCCAGCAGCAAAGGACAGGGAGGGGAGACCCAGTACTTC,CASSKGQGGETQYF
TRBV30,.,TRBJ2-7,.,TGTGCCTGGAGTGAGGTGCTAGCGATCTACGAGCAGTACTTC,CAWSEVLAIYEQYF
TRBV9,.,TRBJ1-2,once,TGTGCCAGCAGCGCCGAGGCCGATGGCTACACCTTC,CASSAEADGYTF
TRBV5-1,.,TRBJ2-1,.,TGCGCCAGCAGCAAACAACCAGGGGGGACCTGGTTCTTC,CASSKQPGGTWFF
TRBV9,.,TRBJ1-2,.,TGTGCCAGCAGCGTAGATGGGACCCGGTTAGGAGGCTACACCTTC,CASSVDGTRLGGYTF
TRBV7-9,.,TRBJ1-5,.,TGTGCCAGCAGCCCGATAGGGGCCCAGCATTTT,CASSPIGAQHF
TRBV11-2,.,TRBJ1-5,.,TGTGCCAGCAGCTTGGACACATACAATCAGCCCCAGCATTTT,CASSLDTYNQPQHF
TRBV7-2,.,TRBJ1-4,.,TGTGCCAGCAGCTTATCCGGGGCTGGTGAAAAACTGTTTTTT,CASSLSGAGEKLFF
TRBV25-1,.,TRBJ2-5,.,TGTGCCAGCAGGGAGGGCGGCTCGGTGGAGACCCAGTACTTC,CASREGGSVETQYF
TRBV18,TRBD1,TRBJ1-4,.,TGTGCCAGCCACGGAGCAGGGGGCGGTGAAAAACTGTTTTTT,CASHGAGGGEKLFF
TRBV19,TRBD1,TRBJ2-7,.,TGTGCCAGTAGTTCATCCGGGACAGGTCTCTACGAGCAGTACTTC,CASSSSGTGLYEQYF
TRBV7-9,TRBD1,TRBJ1-1,.,TGTGCCAGCAGCCAAGGGGGCAGCAACACTGAAGCTTTCTTT,CASSQGGSNTEAFF
TRBV9,TRBD1,TRBJ2-7,.,TGTGCCAGCAGCCTACGGGACAGATACGAGCAGTACTTC,CASSLRDRYEQYF
TRBV4-3,.,TRBJ2-7,.,TGCGCCAGCAGCCATGGGTCTATCTACGAGCAGTACTTC,CASSHGSIYEQYF
TRBV30,TRBD1,TRBJ1-2,.,TGTGCCTTTAAACGGGACAGGCCCCGGGGCTACACCTTC,CAFKRDRPRGYTF
TRBV28,TRBD1,TRBJ1-5,.,TGTGCCAGCAGGCCCCTGGGCAGGGGGCATCAGCCCCAGCATTTT,CASRPLGRGHQPQHF
TRBV5-4,.,TRBJ2-5,.,TGTGCCAGCAGCTTGAAAAACAGGCAAGAGACCCAGTACTTC,CASSLKNRQETQYF
TRBV6-5,.,TRBJ1-3,once,TGTGCCAGCAGGAAATATGACAGGAGAAACACCATATATTTT,CASRKYDRRNTIYF
TRBV5-1,.,TRBJ1-1,.,TGCGCCAGCAGCTTGGAGTTATTCATGAACACTGAAGCTTTCTTT,CASSLELFMNTEAFF
TRBV18,.,TRBJ1-4,.,TGTGCCAGCTCACCCCAATACGAAGGTGAAAAACTGTTTTTT,CASSPQYEGEKLFF